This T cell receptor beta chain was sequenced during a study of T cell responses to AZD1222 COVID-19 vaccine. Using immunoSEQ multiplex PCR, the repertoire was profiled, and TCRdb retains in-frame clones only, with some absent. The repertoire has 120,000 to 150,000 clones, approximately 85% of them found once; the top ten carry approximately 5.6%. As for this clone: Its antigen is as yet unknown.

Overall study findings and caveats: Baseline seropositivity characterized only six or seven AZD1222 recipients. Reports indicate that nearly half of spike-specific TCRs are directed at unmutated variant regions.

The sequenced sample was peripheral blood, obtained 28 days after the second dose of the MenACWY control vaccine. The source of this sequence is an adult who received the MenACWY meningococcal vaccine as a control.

The CDR3 bases are TGTGCCAGCTCACCCTCAGGAAACACCATATATTTT. Translation: CASSPSGNTIYF. V and J are TRBV18 and TRBJ1-3; D is ambiguous. CDR1 is KGHSH and CDR2 is LQKENI in the germline V gene. The CDR3 length is 12 residues. V was clipped by 3 bases and J by 4 bases, with 4 bases between them. The whole variable domain, remainder taken from reference TRBV18 and TRBJ1-3, is NAGVMQNPRHLVRRRGQEARLRCSPMKGHSHVYWYRQLPEEGLKFMVYLQKENIIDESGMPKERFSAEFPKEGPSILRIQQVVRGDSAAYFCASSPSGNTIYFGEGSWLTVV.